This TCR beta chain emerged from a study of T cells after yellow fever vaccination. General study results and limits: Post-booster repertoires again held most primary-vaccination clones (roughly 95% CD4, approximately 90% CD8). Though weaker, the secondary response peaked faster, on day 5 versus 15.

V lost 6 bases, J lost 7 bases, and 15 bases lay in between. Germline CDR1 is MNHEY and CDR2 is SVGAGI. The CDR3 spans 13 residues. In the case of this clonotype: Its antigen is not known.

UMIs and a universal primer site were added when TCR cDNA was made by 5'RACE template switching. TCRdb ran MiXCR on the 5' RACE reads and lists one entry per CDR3 protein. The table includes some 320,000 distinct CDR3 sequences, roughly 10% detected once. This TCR derives from a man between 18 and 29 years old who received the YFV17D yellow fever vaccine. The chain is built from TRBV6-5 and TRBJ1-1; possible D gene TRBD1, 5 bases. The sample here was CD4+ T cells sorted from PBMCs, taken 45 days after the yellow fever booster vaccination. Here the CDR3 DNA reads TGTGCCAGCAGGTCCGGGCCTACAGGTGAAGCTTTCTTT. It yields the protein CASRSGPTGEAFF.